This T cell receptor (beta chain) is from a study of blood T cell repertoires in COVID-19. Produced via immunoSEQ multiplex PCR; TCRdb's table is partial and in-frame only. The data contain approximately 310,000 clones, about 85% of them seen just once; the ten biggest clones take up 1.9%. Trimming stripped 3 bases from V and 9 bases from J, with 13 bases between. Germline lookup yields CDR1 SGDLS and CDR2 YYNGEE. This CDR3 contains 13 residues. Sequenced: PBMCs or T cells enriched from blood (not recorded which). The sequence was collected from a young woman who had been exposed to COVID-19. The V call is TRBV9, the J call TRBJ2-1; perhaps TRBD1 as D (6 bases). CDR3 nucleotide sequence: TGTGCCAGCAGCGATTCGACAGGTGCTGAGCAGTTCTTC. It yields the protein CASSDSTGAEQFF.